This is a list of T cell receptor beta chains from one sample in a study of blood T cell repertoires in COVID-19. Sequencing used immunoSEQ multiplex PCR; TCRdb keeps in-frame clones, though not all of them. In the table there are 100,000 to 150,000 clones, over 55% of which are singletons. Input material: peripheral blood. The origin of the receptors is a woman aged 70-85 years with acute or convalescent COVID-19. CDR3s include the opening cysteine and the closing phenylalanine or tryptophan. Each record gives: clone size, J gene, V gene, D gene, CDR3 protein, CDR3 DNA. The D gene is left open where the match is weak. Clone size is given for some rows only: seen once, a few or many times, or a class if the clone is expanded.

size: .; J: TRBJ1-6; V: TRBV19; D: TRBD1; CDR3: CASSINRGSSPLHF; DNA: TGTGCCAGTAGTATTAACAGGGGATCATCACCCCTCCACTTT
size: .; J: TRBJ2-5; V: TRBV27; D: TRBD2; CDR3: CASRSAGGHQETQYF; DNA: TGTGCCAGCAGGTCAGCGGGGGGCCACCAAGAGACCCAGTACTTC
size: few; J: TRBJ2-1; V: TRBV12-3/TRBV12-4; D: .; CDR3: CASSLGGLSEQFF; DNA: TGTGCCAGCAGTTTAGGAGGGCTTTCTGAGCAGTTCTTC
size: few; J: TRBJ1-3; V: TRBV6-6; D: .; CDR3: CASSYGGPWGNTIYF; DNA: TGTGCCAGCAGTTACGGCGGCCCGTGGGGAAACACCATATATTTT
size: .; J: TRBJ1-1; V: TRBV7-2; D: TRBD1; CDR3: CASSPRQGGNTEAFF; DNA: TGTGCCAGCAGCCCCCGACAGGGCGGAAACACTGAAGCTTTCTTT
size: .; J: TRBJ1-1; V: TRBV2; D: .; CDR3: CASDGGRYTEAFF; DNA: TGTGCCAGTGATGGGGGCCGGTACACTGAAGCTTTCTTT
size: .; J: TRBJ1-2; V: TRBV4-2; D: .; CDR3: CASSHRGAVGYTF; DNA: TGTGCCAGCAGCCACAGGGGCGCGGTTGGCTACACCTTC
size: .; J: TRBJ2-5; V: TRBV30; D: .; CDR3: CAWSEAGGETQYF; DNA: TGTGCCTGGAGCGAAGCAGGGGGGGAGACCCAGTACTTC
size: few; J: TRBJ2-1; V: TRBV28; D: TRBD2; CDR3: CASSLAGGPRYNEQFF; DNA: TGTGCCAGCAGTTTGGCGGGAGGGCCTAGGTACAATGAGCAGTTCTTC
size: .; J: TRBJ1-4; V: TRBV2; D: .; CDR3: CASSAGFGEKLFF; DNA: TGTGCCAGCAGTGCAGGGTTCGGGGAAAAACTGTTTTTT
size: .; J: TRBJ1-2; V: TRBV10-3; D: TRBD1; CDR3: CAISDRDSYTF; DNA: TGTGCCATCAGCGACAGGGATAGCTACACCTTC
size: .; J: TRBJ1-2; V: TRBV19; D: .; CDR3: CASSIQGHGYTF; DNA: TGTGCCAGTAGTATCCAGGGCCATGGCTACACCTTC
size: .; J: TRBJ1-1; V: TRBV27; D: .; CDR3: CASSPWGGNTEAFF; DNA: TGTGCCAGCAGTCCCTGGGGAGGGAACACTGAAGCTTTCTTT
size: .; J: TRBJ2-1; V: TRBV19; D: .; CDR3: CASSIGQRAAEQFF; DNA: TGTGCCAGTAGTATTGGGCAGCGAGCGGCCGAGCAGTTCTTC
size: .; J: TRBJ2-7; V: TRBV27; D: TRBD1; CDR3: CASSSWDRAYEQYF; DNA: TGTGCCAGCAGTTCATGGGACAGAGCCTACGAGCAGTACTTC
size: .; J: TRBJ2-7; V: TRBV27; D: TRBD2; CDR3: CASNAPGPSGLTYEQYF; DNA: TGTGCCAGCAATGCCCCCGGGCCTAGCGGACTAACCTACGAGCAGTACTTC
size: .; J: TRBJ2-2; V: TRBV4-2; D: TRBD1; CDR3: CASSQDSGTGETGELFF; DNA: TGTGCCAGCAGCCAAGATTCCGGGACAGGGGAAACCGGGGAGCTGTTTTTT
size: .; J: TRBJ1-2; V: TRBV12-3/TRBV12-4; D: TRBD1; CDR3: CAGGTEKNYGYTF; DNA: TGTGCCGGGGGGACAGAAAAGAACTATGGCTACACCTTC
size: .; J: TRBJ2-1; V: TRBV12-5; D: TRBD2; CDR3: CASGLVDRGDSYNEQFF; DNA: TGTGCTAGTGGTTTGGTAGACCGGGGGGACTCCTACAATGAGCAGTTCTTC
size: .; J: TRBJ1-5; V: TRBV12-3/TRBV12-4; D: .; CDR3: CASSFRDPQPQHF; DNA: TGTGCCAGCAGTTTCAGGGATCCTCAGCCCCAGCATTTT
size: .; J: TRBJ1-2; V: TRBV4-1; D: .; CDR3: CASSQAKRGNYGYTF; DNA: TGCGCCAGCAGCCAAGCTAAACGGGGGAACTATGGCTACACCTTC
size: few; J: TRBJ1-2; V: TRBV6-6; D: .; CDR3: CASSYSGQGITF; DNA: TGTGCCAGCAGTTACTCAGGGCAGGGCATCACCTTC
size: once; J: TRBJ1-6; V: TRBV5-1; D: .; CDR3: CASSLGEPGINSPLHF; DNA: TGCGCCAGCAGCTTGGGGGAGCCTGGGATTAATTCACCCCTCCACTTT
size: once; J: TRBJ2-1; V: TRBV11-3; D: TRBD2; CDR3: CASSPGTSGSTYNEQFF; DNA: TGTGCCAGCAGCCCCGGGACTAGCGGGAGCACCTACAATGAGCAGTTCTTC
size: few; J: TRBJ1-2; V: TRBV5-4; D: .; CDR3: CASSLGEGIHGYTF; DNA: TGTGCCAGCAGCTTGGGGGAGGGTATTCATGGCTACACCTTC
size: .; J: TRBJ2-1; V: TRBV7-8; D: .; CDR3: CASSLGRGGNEQFF; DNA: TGTGCCAGCAGCTTAGGGAGAGGCGGTAATGAGCAGTTCTTC
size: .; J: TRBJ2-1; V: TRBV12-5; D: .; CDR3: CASAWGQRGGLPKNGGYNEQFF; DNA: TGTGCTAGTGCATGGGGACAGAGGGGCGGGCTACCGAAGAACGGGGGATACAATGAGCAGTTCTTC
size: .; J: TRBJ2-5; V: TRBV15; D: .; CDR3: CATSRDQPEIRQETQYF; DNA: TGTGCCACCAGCAGAGATCAGCCGGAGATCCGCCAAGAGACCCAGTACTTC
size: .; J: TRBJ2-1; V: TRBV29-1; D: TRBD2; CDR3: CSVEDDPTSGHSYNEQFF; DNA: TGCAGCGTTGAAGACGACCCTACTAGCGGGCATTCCTACAATGAGCAGTTCTTC
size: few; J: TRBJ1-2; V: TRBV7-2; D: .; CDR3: CASSPPDSYGYTF; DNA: TGTGCCAGCAGCCCCCCTGACAGCTATGGCTACACCTTC
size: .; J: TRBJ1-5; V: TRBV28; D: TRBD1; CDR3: CASSQGVGQPQHF; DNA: TGTGCCAGCAGTCAGGGGGTAGGTCAGCCCCAGCATTTT
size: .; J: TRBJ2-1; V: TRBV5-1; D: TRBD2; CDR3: CASSLLAGATHEQFF; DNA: TGCGCCAGCAGCCTCTTAGCGGGGGCTACACACGAGCAGTTCTTC
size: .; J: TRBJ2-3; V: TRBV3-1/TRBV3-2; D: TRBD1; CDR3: CASSPGTAQDTQYF; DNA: TGTGCCAGCAGCCCCGGGACAGCTCAGGATACGCAGTATTTT
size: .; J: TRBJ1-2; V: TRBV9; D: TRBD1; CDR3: CASSTQTGDYGYTF; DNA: TGTGCCAGCAGCACCCAGACAGGGGACTATGGCTACACCTTC
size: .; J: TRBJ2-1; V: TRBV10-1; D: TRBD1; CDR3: CASSRDRGNEQFF; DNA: TGCGCCAGCAGCCGGGACAGGGGTAATGAGCAGTTCTTC
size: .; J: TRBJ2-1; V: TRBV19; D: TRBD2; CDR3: CASGTGGINEQFF; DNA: TGTGCCAGTGGGACGGGGGGGATTAATGAGCAGTTCTTC
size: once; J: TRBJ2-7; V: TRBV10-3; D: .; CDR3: CAPGYEQYF; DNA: TGTGCCCCAGGCTACGAGCAGTACTTC
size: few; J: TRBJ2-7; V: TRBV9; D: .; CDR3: CASSSRVRCEQYF; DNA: TGTGCCAGCAGCTCCCGGGTGAGGTGCGAGCAGTACTTC
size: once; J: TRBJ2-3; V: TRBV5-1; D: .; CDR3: CASSLEGVGSGTDTQYF; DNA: TGCGCCAGCAGCTTGGAAGGAGTAGGGAGTGGGACAGATACGCAGTATTTT
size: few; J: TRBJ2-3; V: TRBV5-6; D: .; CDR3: CASSLWTRSTDTQYF; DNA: TGTGCCAGCAGCTTGTGGACAAGATCCACAGATACGCAGTATTTT
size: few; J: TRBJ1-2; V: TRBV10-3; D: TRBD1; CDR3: CAISESGTGRVDYGYTF; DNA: TGTGCCATCAGTGAGTCGGGGACAGGGAGAGTGGACTATGGCTACACCTTC
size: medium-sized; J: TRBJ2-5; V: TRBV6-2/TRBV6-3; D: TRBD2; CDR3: CASSYFRGGYQETQYF; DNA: TGTGCCAGCAGTTACTTCCGCGGGGGGTACCAAGAGACCCAGTACTTC
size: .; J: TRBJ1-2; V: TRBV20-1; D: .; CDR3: CSASKAPRGNGYTF; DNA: TGCAGTGCTAGTAAAGCCCCGAGGGGGAATGGCTACACCTTC